The source of this T cell receptor (beta chain) is a study of T cell changes during pregnancy in multiple sclerosis. Clones were sequenced by immunoSEQ multiplex PCR, and TCRdb holds only the in-frame ones, with some missing. The table lists nearly 45,000 clones, approximately 96% of them singletons, with about 0.92% in the top ten. The V gene's germline CDR1 is SNHLY and CDR2 FYNNEI. J lost 4 bases, V lost 4 bases, and 6 bases had no gene match. The CDR3 has 14 residues. Sequencing was performed on peripheral blood, taken in the second trimester of pregnancy. This sequence was found in a female donor with multiple sclerosis, enrolled in a pregnancy study. The V and J genes are TRBV2 and TRBJ1-2; 7 positions match TRBD1. CDR3: CASSVVTGTYGYTF. CDR3 in DNA: TGTGCCAGCAGTGTCGTGACAGGGACCTATGGCTACACCTTC.